This TCR beta chain emerged from a study of CD8+CD57+ T cells in acquired aplastic anemia. This clonotype was found a few times. The ends were cut back, 7 bases at V and 6 bases at J, with 16 bases in the middle. Looked up from germline, CDR1 is MDHEN and CDR2 is SYDVKM. The CDR3 covers 14 residues. Template material for TCR beta VDJ and CDR3 profiling consisted of genomic DNA. Using its own MiXCR run on the reads, TCRdb lists one record per CDR3 protein. The sample yields 200,000 or so distinct CDR3 sequences, about 64% seen once. The source of this sequence is a human donor with severe aplastic anemia or a healthy control (not recorded which). Sequenced input: sorted CD4+, CD8+, or CD8+CD57+ T cells (not recorded which) from PBMCs. The rearrangement joins TRBV28 to TRBJ1-5, with D perhaps TRBD1 (6 bases). The CDR3 nucleotides are TGTGCCAGCATCTTACAGGGAATTCGTCAGCCCCAGCATTTT. Protein sequence: CASILQGIRQPQHF. The complete variable domain, with remaining parts taken from reference TRBV28 and TRBJ1-5, reads DVKVTQSSRYLVKRTGEKVFLECVQDMDHENMFWYRQDPGLGLRLIYFSYDVKMKEKGDIPEGYSVSREKKERFSLILESASTNQTSMYLCASILQGIRQPQHFGDGTRLSIL.